Listed below are T cell receptor beta chains from one sample, sequenced in a study of T cells in Graves' hyperthyroidism and ophthalmopathy. TCRdb re-called the multiplex PCR reads through MiXCR, storing one row per CDR3 protein. Counted here are about 610,000 distinct CDR3 sequences, under 15% occurring once; the ten biggest clones make up around 4%. The sample taken for sequencing was blood. These receptors all stem from a woman between 35 and 50 years old with Graves' ophthalmopathy. The CDR3 runs from the conserved cysteine through the conserved F or W. The D gene is left open where the match is weak. Rows give clone size only sometimes, using once, few, many, or a class for an expanded clone.

j_gene,abundance,d_gene,v_gene,CDR3nt,CDR3aa
TRBJ2-5,many,-,TRBV12-5,TGTGCTAGTGGTTTGGTACGGCGGCAGGAAAACCAAGAGACCCAGTACTTC,CASGLVRRQENQETQYF
TRBJ1-1,-,-,TRBV6-1,TGTGCCAGCCACATGAACACTGAAGCTTTCTTT,CASHMNTEAFF
TRBJ1-1,-,TRBD1,TRBV28,TGTGCCAGCAGTCCAACCGGGACAGCATTTGAAGCTTTCTTT,CASSPTGTAFEAFF
TRBJ1-2,many,TRBD1,TRBV6-2/TRBV6-3,TGTGCCAGCAGTTACCCCCGTCGGACAGGGGGGAATCTGAACTATGGCTACACCTTC,CASSYPRRTGGNLNYGYTF
TRBJ2-2,few,-,TRBV2,TGTGCCAGCAGGGAGGAGGGAGAGAACACCGGGGAGCTGTTTTTT,CASREEGENTGELFF
TRBJ2-2,many,TRBD2,TRBV11-2,TGTGCCAGCAGCTTGGGACTAGCGGGAGGGAAGAGGGAGCTGTTTTTT,CASSLGLAGGKRELFF
TRBJ2-7,-,TRBD1,TRBV28,TGTGCCAGCAAGGTCGGGACAGACGAGCAGTACTTC,CASKVGTDEQYF
TRBJ1-1,-,TRBD1,TRBV28,TGTGCCAGCAGGCCTCCCGACCTCAGGGGGGACACTGAAGCTTTCTTT,CASRPPDLRGDTEAFF
TRBJ1-2,many,-,TRBV6-2/TRBV6-3,TGTGCCAGCAGTTACTCATACGGAACATATGGCTACACCTTC,CASSYSYGTYGYTF
TRBJ2-5,many,-,TRBV28,TGTGCCAGCAGTTTGATGTCGGGTCCGGGGGCAGAGACCCAGTACTTC,CASSLMSGPGAETQYF
TRBJ1-2,many,-,TRBV6-5,TGTGCCAGCAGGGCCGGAGGGTCTAATTATGGCTACACCTTC,CASRAGGSNYGYTF